This T cell receptor (beta chain) stems from a study of PD-L1 blockade in urothelial cancer. As to time point: peripheral blood 6 weeks after treatment start. Some clones are missing from TCRdb's copy, which holds only in-frame ones; the method was immunoSEQ multiplex PCR. The sample records tens of thousands of clones, approximately 80% being singletons. The J segment lost 5 bases and the V segment lost 4 bases, leaving 6 bases of the junction unmatched. The CDR3 runs to 14 residues. The germline gives CDR1 SNHLY, CDR2 FYNNEI. The sequence came from a man in his 70s with urothelial cancer. The sample consisted of PBMCs, taken around atezolizumab (anti-PD-L1) treatment. The chain joins TRBV2 to TRBJ2-3; 7 nucleotides match TRBD1. The chain's CDR3 is CASSVDRVGDTQYF. The CDR3 DNA sequence: TGTGCCAGCAGTGTAGACAGGGTCGGAGATACGCAGTATTTT.